These 30 T cell receptor beta chains were all obtained from the same sample, sequenced in a study of response to subunit inactivated influenza vaccine. TCRdb fed the RT-PCR reads into MiXCR, producing one record per CDR3 protein. The data hold 170,000 or so distinct CDR3 sequences, with around 10% observed a single time. Here the sequenced sample was CD8+ T cells sorted from PBMCs, taken 23 months after vaccination. These receptors all stem from a man aged 45-69 years who received an inactivated influenza vaccine.

This clonotype has at least ten counts. The V and J genes are TRBV9 and TRBJ2-6, with D possibly TRBD1 on 5 matching bases. The CDR3 is 14 amino acids. CDR1 is SGDLS and CDR2 is YYNGEE in the germline V gene. Trimming removed 4 bases from V and 4 bases from J, with 9 bases in between. CDR3 bases: TGTGCCAGCAGCCCCCCAGGGGGGGCCAACGTCCTGACTTTC. It yields the protein CASSPPGGANVLTF.

The chain couples TRBV9 to TRBJ2-5; 8 bases line up with TRBD1. V shed 2 bases and J 3 bases; nucleotides not matched to a gene: 6. The CDR3 is 15 residues long. Germline CDR1 reads SGDLS; CDR2 reads YYNGEE. CDR3 loop: CASSVTGGSEETQYF. CDR3 nucleotides: TGTGCCAGCAGCGTTACAGGGGGTTCAGAAGAGACCCAGTACTTC. The full variable domain, with the rest looked up from reference TRBV9 and TRBJ2-5, is DSGVTQTPKHLITATGQRVTLRCSPRSGDLSVYWYQQSLDQGLQFLIQYYNGEERAKGNILERFSAQQFPDLHSELNLSSLELGDSALYFCASSVTGGSEETQYFGPGTRLLVL.

CDR3 DNA sequence: TGTGCCAGCAGCTTAAATACGGGTTACGAGCAGTACTTC. Its translation is CASSLNTGYEQYF. The genes are TRBV11-2 and TRBJ2-7; D is undetermined. Germline CDR1 is SGHAT and CDR2 is FQNNGV. Trimming removed 2 bases at V and 4 bases at J, with 9 bases between. The CDR3 contains 13 residues.

Only a few counts were recorded for this clonotype. The V gene is TRBV7-6, the J gene TRBJ2-2, with TRBD1 as a possible D gene (6 bases). The germline V gene has CDR1 SGHVS and CDR2 FNYEAQ. Trimming left V 0 bases short and J 7 bases short, with 12 bases between. The CDR3 consists of 15 residues. DNA of the CDR3: TGTGCCAGCAGCTTAGCCGTTGAGGACAGCGGGGAGCTGTTTTTT. Translated, it gives CASSLAVEDSGELFF.

On this clonotype: A much larger clone differs from this one at a single base, so this may be a read error. The CDR3 bases are TGTGCCAGCAGCCAGAGGAAACTGGGAAACTATGGCTACACCTTC. Its protein is CASSQRKLGNYGYTF. The gene calls are TRBV4-2 and TRBJ1-2; D not certain. This CDR3 spans 15 amino acids. From germline, CDR1 is LGHNA and CDR2 YNFKEQ. The V end lost 3 bases, the J end lost 2 bases, and 13 bases lay between the germline ends.

This chain connects TRBV6-1 to TRBJ2-5; the match to TRBD1 covers 8 bases. CDR1 and CDR2 (germline): MNHNS, SASEGT. This CDR3 has 14 residues. V shed 7 bases, J shed 1 base, and the junction held 5 bases outside the gene matches. The CDR3 spells CASTTGQAQETQYF. The CDR3 nucleotides are TGTGCCAGCACCACGGGACAGGCCCAAGAGACCCAGTACTTC.

This clonotype has only a few counts. The chain couples TRBV29-1 to TRBJ2-7; 10 nucleotides align to TRBD2. This CDR3 has 13 amino acids. Trimming cost V 6 bases and J 4 bases; bases outside gene matches: 6. Germline CDR1 and CDR2: SQVTM and ANQGSEA. The CDR3 DNA sequence: TGCAGCGTGCACCTAGCGGGAGTTTACGAGCAGTACTTC. Amino acid sequence: CSVHLAGVYEQYF.

As concerns this clonotype: Germline and junction disagree at one end, which may indicate a read error. This chain uses TRBV7-7 with TRBJ2-3; the match to TRBD1 covers 9 bases. This CDR3 contains 16 residues. Germline V gene sequence: CDR1 SSHAT, CDR2 FNYEAQ (reference sequence). This chain's CDR3 is CASSYGTGKGTDTQYF. The CDR3 coding sequence is TGTGCTAGCAGCTACGGGACAGGGAAGGGTACAGATACGCAGTATTTT. Full variable domain (rest looked up from reference TRBV7-7 and TRBJ2-3): GAGVSQSPRYKVTKRGQDVTLRCDPISSHATLYWYQQALGQGPEFLTYFNYEAQPDKSGLPSDRFSAERPEGSISTLTIQRTEQRDSAMYRCASSYGTGKGTDTQYFGPGTRLTVL.

In its sample, this clonotype was seen a few times. The V gene is TRBV27, the J gene TRBJ2-7; D might be TRBD1 (7 bases). The V and J ends lost 6 bases and 6 bases respectively, with 12 bases between them. From germline, CDR1 is MNHEY and CDR2 SMNVEV (reference sequence). The CDR3 is 12 amino acids. CDR3 sequence: CASSPGGREQYF. The DNA for the CDR3 is TGTGCCAGCAGCCCAGGGGGGCGCGAGCAGTACTTC.

This clonotype was detected only a few times. The V call is TRBV12-3 or TRBV12-4, the J call TRBJ2-5; 7 positions match TRBD2. The CDR3 has 14 amino acids. V lost 4 bases and J lost 3; bases outside the gene matches: 5. The CDR3 sequence is CASSWAGAKETQYF. CDR3 bases: TGTGCCAGCAGTTGGGCGGGAGCCAAAGAGACCCAGTACTTC.

This clonotype was recorded at least ten times. The chain joins TRBV29-1 to TRBJ2-7; a possible D gene is TRBD1 (6 bases). This CDR3 has 14 amino acids. V was clipped by 6 bases and J by 1 base, with 16 bases between them. Germline CDR1 reads SQVTM; CDR2 reads ANQGSEA. CDR3: CSVGTVGQSYEQYF. In DNA form, the CDR3 reads TGCAGCGTCGGGACGGTGGGACAATCCTACGAGCAGTACTTC.

The chain carries TRBV7-2 and TRBJ2-3, with 8 bases lining up with TRBD2. Per the germline V gene, CDR1 is SGHTA and CDR2 is FQGNSA. This CDR3 has 15 amino acids. J lost 0 bases, V lost 8 bases, and 7 bases had no gene match. The chain's CDR3 is CASGGSGTSTDTQYF. The CDR3 DNA is TGTGCCAGCGGGGGTAGCGGGACTAGCACAGATACGCAGTATTTT.

This clonotype showed up many times. The J gene is TRBJ2-2, the V gene TRBV12-3 or TRBV12-4; a possible D gene is TRBD2 (7 bases). CDR3 length: 14 amino acids. The V end was cut by 6 bases, the J end by 5 bases, with 13 bases between. The DNA of the CDR3 is TGTGCCAGCAGCTGGGGGGGGCGGACCGGGGAGCTGTTTTTT. Translating gives CASSWGGRTGELFF.

The chain couples TRBV12-3 or TRBV12-4 to TRBJ2-1; D is unresolved. The CDR3 spans 14 residues. Trimming took off 3 bases at V and 6 bases at J, with 12 bases between the two ends. The CDR3 sequence is CASSFSQPFNEQFF. The CDR3 DNA follows: TGTGCCAGCAGTTTCTCACAGCCTTTCAATGAGCAGTTCTTC.

This clonotype was seen more than once but under ten times. The CDR3 loop reads CATSMGGNLFTDTQYF. CDR3 bases: TGTGCCACCAGCATGGGGGGTAACCTCTTTACAGATACGCAGTATTTT. V gene TRBV15 combines with J gene TRBJ2-3; TRBD2 is a possible D gene (6 bases). In germline, CDR1 is LNHNV, CDR2 YYDKDF (reference sequence). The length of the CDR3 is 16 residues. V lost 4 bases and J 3 bases, leaving 17 bases between the germline ends.

The chain recombines TRBV4-3 with TRBJ1-1; possibly TRBD1 for D (5 bases). The CDR3 has 17 amino acids. With 0 bases removed from V and 5 bases from J, the gap between germline ends came to 19 bases. The V gene's germline CDR1 is LGHNA and CDR2 YSLEER. CDR3 DNA sequence: TGCGCCAGCAGCCAAGATTTGGGGGTAGGTCGAGGGACTGAAGCTTTCTTT. Translation gives CASSQDLGVGRGTEAFF.

The V and J genes are TRBV27 and TRBJ2-7; the D gene is possibly TRBD1 (7 bases). V lost 1 base to trimming and J lost 5 bases, with 12 bases between them. CDR3 length: 14 residues. Germline values: CDR1 MNHEY, CDR2 SMNVEV (reference sequence). CDR3: CASSLWQGGHEQYF. The CDR3 nucleotides read TGTGCCAGCAGTTTATGGCAGGGGGGACACGAGCAGTACTTC.

V usage is TRBV6-1 and J usage is TRBJ2-7; tentative D call: TRBD2 (5 bases). The germline gives CDR1 MNHNS, CDR2 SASEGT. Trimming took 7 bases from V and 6 from J, leaving 19 bases between them. The CDR3 is 14 amino acids. The CDR3 coding sequence is TGTGCCAGCACCGACCTTGAGGCGGGTGGCGAGCAGTACTTC. It specifies CASTDLEAGGEQYF.

This rearrangement joins TRBV9 to TRBJ2-2; 8 nucleotides agree with TRBD2. Germline loops: CDR1 SGDLS, CDR2 YYNGEE. The length of the CDR3 is 17 residues. The V segment lost 1 base and the J segment 1 base; nucleotides outside the gene matches: 6. The CDR3 DNA reads TGTGCCAGCAGCGTACCTCAAGCGGGAGAGAACACCGGGGAGCTGTTTTTT. It translates to CASSVPQAGENTGELFF. Variable domain in full (rest from reference TRBV9 and TRBJ2-2): DSGVTQTPKHLITATGQRVTLRCSPRSGDLSVYWYQQSLDQGLQFLIQYYNGEERAKGNILERFSAQQFPDLHSELNLSSLELGDSALYFCASSVPQAGENTGELFFGEGSRLTVL.

The gene calls are TRBV25-1 and TRBJ2-1; 8 positions match TRBD1. This CDR3 comprises 14 residues. Germline lookup yields CDR1 MGHDK and CDR2 SYGVNS. The CDR3 region is CAYGQGGAYNEQFF. The CDR3 DNA is TGTGCTTACGGACAGGGTGGGGCCTACAATGAGCAGTTCTTC.

This clonotype was recorded once. The V gene is TRBV6-1, the J gene TRBJ1-5; D is perhaps TRBD1 (6 bases). V was trimmed by 6 bases and J by 0 bases, leaving 9 bases between them. The CDR3 covers 14 residues. Germline values: CDR1 MNHNS, CDR2 SASEGT. The CDR3 sequence: CASSTGFSNQPQHF. The CDR3 region has the DNA TGTGCCAGCAGCACAGGGTTTAGCAATCAGCCCCAGCATTTT.

J is TRBJ2-7 and V is TRBV7-9; TRBD1 agrees at 7 bases. From germline, CDR1 is SEHNR and CDR2 FQNEAQ (reference sequence). Germline trimming cut 7 bases from V and 0 bases from J; bases unmatched to any gene: 9. The CDR3 extends over 15 amino acids. The CDR3 DNA reads as TGTGCCAGCATACTGGGGGCAGGGGGCTCCTACGAGCAGTACTTC. Protein: CASILGAGGSYEQYF.

This clonotype has a count of ten or more. V is TRBV6-1 and J is TRBJ2-1; D might be TRBD1 (5 bases). The CDR3 consists of 14 residues. Trimming took 6 bases from V and 9 from J, leaving 18 bases between them. Germline CDR1 and CDR2: MNHNS and SASEGT. CDR3 bases: TGTGCCAGCAGCGAGGACCCTAGGGGCGGTGAGCAGTTCTTC. Amino acids: CASSEDPRGGEQFF.

This clonotype was found a few times. The gene calls are TRBV4-3 and TRBJ2-7; D is unclear. CDR1 is LGHNA, CDR2 YSLEER, per germline. Trimming pared 0 bases from V and 5 bases from J, leaving 14 bases between. CDR3 length equals 15 residues. The DNA of the CDR3 is TGCGCCAGCAGCCAAGAATGGGTGCGTTCCCACGAGCAGTACTTC. It translates to CASSQEWVRSHEQYF.

This clonotype was seen a handful of times. V is TRBV30 and J is TRBJ1-1; D is unresolved. Germline lookup yields CDR1 GTSNPN and CDR2 SVGIG (reference sequence). Trimming removed 7 bases at V and 0 bases at J, with 9 bases between. The CDR3 has 12 amino acids. CDR3 protein: CAFSRLNTEAFF. The CDR3 nucleotides are TGTGCCTTCTCAAGATTGAACACTGAAGCTTTCTTT.

This rearrangement joins TRBV20-1 to TRBJ1-1; D is unresolved. This CDR3 is built from 11 residues. Germline CDR1 and CDR2: DFQATT and SNEGSKA (reference sequence). The germline V and J ends were trimmed by 4 bases and 6 bases, with 9 bases remaining between them. The CDR3 loop reads CSATIHAEAFF. The CDR3 region has the DNA TGCAGTGCTACTATTCACGCTGAAGCTTTCTTT.

The V and J genes are TRBV6-2 or TRBV6-3 and TRBJ2-1, with a weak D call TRBD2 (6 bases). The V end lost 6 bases, the J end lost 0 bases, and 12 bases lay between the germline ends. The CDR3 runs to 15 residues. Germline V gene lookup returns CDR1 MNHEY and CDR2 SVGEGT. This CDR3 reads CASRRSGLSYNEQFF. The CDR3 DNA follows: TGTGCCAGCAGACGTAGCGGCCTCTCCTACAATGAGCAGTTCTTC.

This clonotype was counted ten times or more. The chain employs TRBV4-1 and TRBJ2-7, with 10 bases identical to TRBD2. The CDR3 runs to 15 residues. The ends lost 4 bases at V and 3 bases at J; junction bases unmatched: 6. Germline V lookup: CDR1 MGHRA, CDR2 YSYEKL. The CDR3 protein is CASSLQSSGGYEQYF. The CDR3 nucleotides read TGCGCCAGCAGCCTGCAATCTAGCGGGGGCTACGAGCAGTACTTC.

This clonotype was counted a few times. This chain connects TRBV4-2 to TRBJ2-7; D unclear. The CDR3 consists of 15 residues. From germline, CDR1 is LGHNA and CDR2 YNFKEQ. V was pared by 0 bases and J by 0 bases, with 9 bases between. This CDR3 is CASSQEDGRSYEQYF. In nucleotides, the CDR3 is TGTGCCAGCAGCCAAGAGGACGGGCGCTCCTACGAGCAGTACTTC.

This clonotype was counted ten times or more. The J gene is TRBJ1-2, the V gene TRBV12-3 or TRBV12-4; 7 bases line up with TRBD1. V lost 6 bases to trimming and J lost 5 bases; unmatched junction nucleotides: 15. The CDR3 is 16 residues long. In nucleotides, the CDR3 is TGTGCCAGCAGCCCTAGTACAGGGGATGGAACTTATGGCTACACCTTC. This translates into CASSPSTGDGTYGYTF.